Listed below are T cell receptor beta chains from one sample, sequenced in a study of T cell responses to AZD1222 COVID-19 vaccine. TCRdb's copy holds only in-frame clones and misses some; the assay was immunoSEQ multiplex PCR. The sample holds nearly 110,000 clones, around nine tenths seen once. The source was peripheral blood, collected 28 days after the second AZD1222 dose. The receptors were sampled from an adult who received the AZD1222 COVID-19 vaccine. Each CDR3 is given with its conserved first and last residue. Fields, in order: D gene, V gene, clone size, J gene, CDR3 DNA, CDR3 protein. D genes are given only for firm matches. Some rows mark clone size as missing; the rest say once, few, many or name a class of expanded clone.

.,TRBV19,.,TRBJ1-6,TGTGCCAGTAGTATTACCGGGACAAGTCAACATTCACCCCTCCACTTT,CASSITGTSQHSPLHF
.,TRBV29-1,.,TRBJ1-4,TGCAGCGTAGGCGGCAGGGTCGGGAAAAATGAAAAACTGTTTTTT,CSVGGRVGKNEKLFF
.,TRBV5-4,.,TRBJ1-4,TGTGCCAGCAGCTTGGCCGGGACTGGGAATGAAAAACTGTTTTTT,CASSLAGTGNEKLFF
.,TRBV12-3/TRBV12-4,.,TRBJ1-1,TGTGCCAGCATGCAGAGAATGAACACTGAAGCTTTCTTT,CASMQRMNTEAFF
.,TRBV3-1/TRBV3-2,.,TRBJ2-7,TGTGCCAGCAACACTCAGGTTGTGCTCCGTGGGATCGAGCAGTACTTC,CASNTQVVLRGIEQYF
TRBD1,TRBV4-3,.,TRBJ1-4,TGCGCCAGCAGCTTTGACAGGGGACCTAATGAAAAACTGTTTTTT,CASSFDRGPNEKLFF
TRBD1,TRBV7-9,.,TRBJ2-2,TGTGCCAGCAGTAAGCGACAGGGGGGCACCGGGGAGCTGTTTTTT,CASSKRQGGTGELFF
.,TRBV6-5,.,TRBJ1-5,TGTGCCAGCAGCCGGGGTAATAGCAATCAGCCCCAGCATTTT,CASSRGNSNQPQHF
.,TRBV30,.,TRBJ1-6,TGTGCCTGGGCCCGGGACACTAATAATTCACCCCTCCACTTT,CAWARDTNNSPLHF
TRBD2,TRBV28,.,TRBJ2-7,TGTGCCAGCAGACTCCCCCGGGGGGGGGCCGAGCAGTACTTC,CASRLPRGGAEQYF
.,TRBV7-9,.,TRBJ2-1,TGTGCCAGCAGCTCTGGGCCCGCCCTAGGCCTCGATGAGCAGTTCTTC,CASSSGPALGLDEQFF
TRBD1,TRBV6-5,.,TRBJ1-1,TGTGCCAGCAGCTCCACAGGGGAGGGCACTGAAGCTTTCTTT,CASSSTGEGTEAFF
.,TRBV21-1,.,TRBJ1-1,TGTGCCAGCAGCAATAGGACTGAAGCTTTCTTT,CASSNRTEAFF
.,TRBV9,.,TRBJ1-4,TGTGCCAGCAGCGGTGAGGGTATTCTTAATGAAAAACTGTTTTTT,CASSGEGILNEKLFF
.,TRBV6-6,.,TRBJ2-4,TGTGCCAGCACCCCAGAGCGTCGGGGAGGAAACATTCAGTACTTC,CASTPERRGGNIQYF
.,TRBV11-1,.,TRBJ1-2,TGTGCCAGCAATCCTGGGGGGTCCAACTATGGCTACACCTTC,CASNPGGSNYGYTF
TRBD1,TRBV7-9,.,TRBJ2-7,TGTGCCAGCAGCTTAAGGGGACAGGGGTCCTACGAGCAGTACTTC,CASSLRGQGSYEQYF
TRBD1,TRBV7-9,.,TRBJ1-4,TGTGCCAGCAGCTTAGTGGGACAGGGTTATGAAAAACTGTTTTTT,CASSLVGQGYEKLFF
.,TRBV7-2,.,TRBJ2-7,TGTGCCAGCAGCTCATCTAGGAGGGACGGATACTACGAGCAGTACTTC,CASSSSRRDGYYEQYF
.,TRBV7-9,.,TRBJ2-5,TGTGCCAGCAGCTATGGGGGAGAGACCCAGTACTTC,CASSYGGETQYF
.,TRBV3-1/TRBV3-2,.,TRBJ1-5,TGTGCCAGCAGCCCCCGGGACTGGGGATCTCAGCCCCAGCATTTT,CASSPRDWGSQPQHF
.,TRBV5-6,.,TRBJ2-1,TGTGCCAGCAGCCAGGAGGGGGCGAGCAATGAGCAGTTCTTC,CASSQEGASNEQFF
TRBD2,TRBV5-5,.,TRBJ2-5,TGTGCCAGCAGCTTAGCGGGGCACCAAGAGACCCAGTACTTC,CASSLAGHQETQYF
.,TRBV5-1,.,TRBJ1-5,TGCGCCAGCAGCTTGGTTCCCAATCAGCCCCAGCATTTT,CASSLVPNQPQHF
.,TRBV7-9,once,TRBJ1-2,TGTGCCAGCAGCCCCCATGAAGAGGGCTACACCTTC,CASSPHEEGYTF
.,TRBV4-3,few,TRBJ1-2,TGCGCCAGCAGCCAAGATCTCCTTTCCCCCTATGGCTACACCTTC,CASSQDLLSPYGYTF
.,TRBV3-1/TRBV3-2,.,TRBJ1-4,TGTGCCAGCAGCCAAGCCCTGCAGGGAGCTAATGAAAAACTGTTTTTT,CASSQALQGANEKLFF
.,TRBV5-1,.,TRBJ2-4,TGCGCCAGCAGCACCGGAAATCTAGCCAAAAACATTCAGTACTTC,CASSTGNLAKNIQYF
TRBD1,TRBV6-5,.,TRBJ1-1,TGTGCCAGCAGCCTATGGACAGGGGGGGGAACTGAAGCTTTCTTT,CASSLWTGGGTEAFF
TRBD1,TRBV15,.,TRBJ1-4,TGTGCCACCAGCAGAGCGCAGGGGGCGAGGGGCGCAACTAATGAAAAACTGTTTTTT,CATSRAQGARGATNEKLFF